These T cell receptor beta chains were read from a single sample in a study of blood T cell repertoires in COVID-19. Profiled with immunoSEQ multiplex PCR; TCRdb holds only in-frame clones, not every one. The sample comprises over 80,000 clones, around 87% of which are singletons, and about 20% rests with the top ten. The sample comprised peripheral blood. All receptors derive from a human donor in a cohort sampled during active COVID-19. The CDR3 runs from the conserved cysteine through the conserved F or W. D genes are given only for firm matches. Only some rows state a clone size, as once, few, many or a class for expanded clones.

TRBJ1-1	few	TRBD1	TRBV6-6	TGTGCCAGCAGTTATGCGACAGGGGAAACTGAAGCTTTCTTT	CASSYATGETEAFF
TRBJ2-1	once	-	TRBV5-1	TGCGCCAGCAGCTTGGTTACTAGGAGCTCCTACAATGAGCAGTTCTTC	CASSLVTRSSYNEQFF
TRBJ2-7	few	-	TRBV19	TGTGCCAGTAGTTTAGGTGAGGGCCTAGGCGAGCAGTACTTC	CASSLGEGLGEQYF
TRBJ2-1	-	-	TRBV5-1	TGCGCCAGCAGCTTGGATAGCCCAGACAATGAGCAGTTCTTC	CASSLDSPDNEQFF
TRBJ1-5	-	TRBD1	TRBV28	TGTGCCAGCAGTTTGTACTTCTTGGACAGGGGAGAGAGAAGTCAGCCCCAGCATTTT	CASSLYFLDRGERSQPQHF
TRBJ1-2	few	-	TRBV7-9	TGTGCCAGCAGCGGGGAGAACTATGGCTACACCTTC	CASSGENYGYTF
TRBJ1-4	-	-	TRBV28	TGTGCCAGCAATCCACGACAGACGTATAATGAAAAACTGTTTTTT	CASNPRQTYNEKLFF
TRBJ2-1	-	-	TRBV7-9	TGTGTTTCGCTCAGCGGCTACAATGAGCAGTTCTTC	CVSLSGYNEQFF
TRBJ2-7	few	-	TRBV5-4	TGTGCCAGCAGCGCCGGGATGTCCTACGAGCAGTACTTC	CASSAGMSYEQYF
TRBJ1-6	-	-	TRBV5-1	TGCGCCAGCAGCTTGGCAGGGGATTCACCCCTCCACTTT	CASSLAGDSPLHF
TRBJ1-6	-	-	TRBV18	TGTGCCAGCTCGCCAGGACAGAATAATTCACCCCTCCACTTT	CASSPGQNNSPLHF
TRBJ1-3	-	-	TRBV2	TGTGCCAGCAGTGGAGGGGGAAACACCATATATTTT	CASSGGGNTIYF
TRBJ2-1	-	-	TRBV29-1	TGCAGCGTCAGCCAGGGGCCCAACAATGAGCAGTTCTTC	CSVSQGPNNEQFF
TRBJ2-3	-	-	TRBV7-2	TGTGCCAGCAGCTTAGTTGCGGACACTAGCACAGATACGCAGTATTTT	CASSLVADTSTDTQYF
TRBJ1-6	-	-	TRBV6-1	TGTGCCAGCAGTGACCCGGGGTCTCCTAATTCACCCCTCCACTTT	CASSDPGSPNSPLHF
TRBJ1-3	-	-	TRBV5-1	TGCGCCAGCAGCTTGGTGTCAGGGAACCTATACTCTGGAAACACCATATATTTT	CASSLVSGNLYSGNTIYF
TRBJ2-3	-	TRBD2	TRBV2	TGTGCCAGCAGTGGGCTAGCGGGAACAGATACGCAGTATTTT	CASSGLAGTDTQYF
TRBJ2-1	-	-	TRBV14	TGTGCCAGCAGCCAAGGGGCACTTGGAAAGCAGTTCTTC	CASSQGALGKQFF
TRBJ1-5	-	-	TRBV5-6	TGTGCCAGCAGCTTGCGTCCAGGTAATCAGCCCCAGCATTTT	CASSLRPGNQPQHF
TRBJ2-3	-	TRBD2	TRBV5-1	TGCGCCAGCAGCCCCGGACTAGCGGGGGGCACAGATACGCAGTATTTT	CASSPGLAGGTDTQYF
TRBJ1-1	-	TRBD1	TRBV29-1	TGCAGCGTCCTACCGGGACAGTACACTGAAGCTTTCTTT	CSVLPGQYTEAFF
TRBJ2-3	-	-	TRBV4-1	TGCGCCAGCAGCCAACCCGGGGAAACCTTTCCAGATACGCAGTATTTT	CASSQPGETFPDTQYF
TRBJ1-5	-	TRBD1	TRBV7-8	TGTGCCAGCAGCTTAGCCAGGGACAGGGCGATTGTTCAGCCCCAGCATTTT	CASSLARDRAIVQPQHF
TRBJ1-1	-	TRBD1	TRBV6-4	TGTGCCAGCAGGTCCCCAGGGGACAGGGTTTCCACTGAAGCTTTCTTT	CASRSPGDRVSTEAFF
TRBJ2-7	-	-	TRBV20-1	TGCAGTGCTGGGGCTGGCGTCCAGCAGTACTTC	CSAGAGVQQYF
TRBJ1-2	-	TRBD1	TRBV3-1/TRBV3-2	TGTGCCAGCAGCCAAGGACAGGGGGCTTACTATGGCTACACCTTC	CASSQGQGAYYGYTF
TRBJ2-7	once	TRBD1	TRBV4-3	TGCGCCAGCAGCCAGGGGGACAGCCTCTCCTACGAGCAGTACTTC	CASSQGDSLSYEQYF
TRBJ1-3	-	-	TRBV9	TGTGCCAGCAGCGTAGGGAGTTCTGGAAACACCATATATTTT	CASSVGSSGNTIYF
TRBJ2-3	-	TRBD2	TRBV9	TGTGCCAGCAGCGCTGAGCGGGAGGGCCGTGTATATACGCAGTATTTT	CASSAEREGRVYTQYF
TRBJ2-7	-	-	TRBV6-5	TGTGCCAGCAGCCTAACGACAGTCCGTGAGCAGTACTTC	CASSLTTVREQYF
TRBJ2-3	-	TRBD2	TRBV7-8	TGTGCCAGTCGAACGACTAGCGGGGCAGATACGCAGTATTTT	CASRTTSGADTQYF
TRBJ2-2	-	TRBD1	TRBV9	TGTGCCAGCAGCGGACAGACAGGGGCCAACCTAAACACCGGGGAGCTGTTTTTT	CASSGQTGANLNTGELFF
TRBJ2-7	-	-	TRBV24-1	TGTGCCACCAGTGACCCGGGTACCTACGAGCAGTACTTC	CATSDPGTYEQYF
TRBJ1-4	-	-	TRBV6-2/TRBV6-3	TGTGCCAGCAGTTACATTACAGGGCGAGGGGATGAAAAACTGTTTTTT	CASSYITGRGDEKLFF
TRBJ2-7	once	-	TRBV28	TGTGCCAGCAGTTTAGCACGGGCTAGCCACTTC	CASSLARASHF
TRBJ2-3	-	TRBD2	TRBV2	TGTGCCAGCAGTGTTATGGTAGCGGGGCCCACTAATACGCAGTATTTT	CASSVMVAGPTNTQYF
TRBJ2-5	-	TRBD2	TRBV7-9	TGTGCCAGCAGCTTAGGGGAGGGGCTCAGGAAAGAGACCCAGTACTTC	CASSLGEGLRKETQYF
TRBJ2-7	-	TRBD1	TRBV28	TGTGCCAGCAGTTCCTACAGGGGACAGGAGCAGTACTTC	CASSSYRGQEQYF
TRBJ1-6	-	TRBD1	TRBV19	TGTGCCAGTAGAACGATCAAATCGGGACAGAGAAATTCACCCCTCCACTTT	CASRTIKSGQRNSPLHF
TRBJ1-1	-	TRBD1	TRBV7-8	TGTGCCAGCAGCTATGACAGGGTAGGCACTGAAGCTTTCTTT	CASSYDRVGTEAFF
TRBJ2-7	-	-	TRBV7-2	TGTGCCAGCAGCTTGTTTGCTAGTTCCTCCTACGAGCAGTACTTC	CASSLFASSSYEQYF
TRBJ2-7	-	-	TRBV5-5	TGTGCCAGCAGCCCAGGGGGGTACGAGCAGTACTTC	CASSPGGYEQYF
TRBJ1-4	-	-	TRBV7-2	TGTGCCAGCAGCGTATCCCGCACGGGATTTTCAACTAATGAAAAACTGTTTTTT	CASSVSRTGFSTNEKLFF
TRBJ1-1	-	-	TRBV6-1	TGTGCCAGCAGTGAAAAGGGGATGGCTTTCTTT	CASSEKGMAFF
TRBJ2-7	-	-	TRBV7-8	TGTGCCAGCAGCTTAGATAGGACATTCTACTATTACGAGCAGTACTTC	CASSLDRTFYYYEQYF
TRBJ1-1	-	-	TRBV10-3	TGTGCCATCAGTGAGGGAGGGGCTGGGACTGAAGCTTTCTTT	CAISEGGAGTEAFF
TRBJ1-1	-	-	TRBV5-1	TGCGCCAGCAGATTGCAGGATTTGAACACTGAAGCTTTCTTT	CASRLQDLNTEAFF
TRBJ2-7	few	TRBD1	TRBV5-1	TGCGCCAGCAGCTTGGGGACAGGAGAGCAGTACTTC	CASSLGTGEQYF
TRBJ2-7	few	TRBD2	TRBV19	TGTGCCAGTAGCAACCCTAGCGGGAGGGCCGGCTACGAGCAGTACTTC	CASSNPSGRAGYEQYF
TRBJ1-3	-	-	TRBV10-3	TGTGCCATCAGTGAGTTCCCCCTTTACATCTCTGGAAACACCATATATTTT	CAISEFPLYISGNTIYF
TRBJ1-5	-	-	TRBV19	TGTGCCAGTAGTTCAGGAGGCCGAATAAATCAGCCCCAGCATTTT	CASSSGGRINQPQHF
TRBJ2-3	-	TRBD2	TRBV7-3	TGTGCCAGCAGCTCCCCCGGACTAGGCGGGGAGAATACGCAGTATTTT	CASSSPGLGGENTQYF
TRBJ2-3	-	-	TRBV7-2	TGTGCCAGCAGCACCCAAGGGGGCGGGATTACTACAGATACGCAGTATTTT	CASSTQGGGITTDTQYF